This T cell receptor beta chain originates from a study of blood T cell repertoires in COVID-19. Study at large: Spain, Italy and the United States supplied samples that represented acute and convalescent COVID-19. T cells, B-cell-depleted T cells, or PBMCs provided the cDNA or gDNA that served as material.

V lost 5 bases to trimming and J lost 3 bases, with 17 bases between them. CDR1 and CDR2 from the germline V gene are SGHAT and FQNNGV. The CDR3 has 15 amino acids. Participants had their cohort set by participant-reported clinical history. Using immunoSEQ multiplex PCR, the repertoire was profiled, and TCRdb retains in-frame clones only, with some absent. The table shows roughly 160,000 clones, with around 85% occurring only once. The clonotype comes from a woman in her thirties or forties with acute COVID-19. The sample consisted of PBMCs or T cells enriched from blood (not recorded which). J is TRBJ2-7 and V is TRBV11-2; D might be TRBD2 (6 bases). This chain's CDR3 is CASSLRLVRLYEQYF. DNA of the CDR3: TGTGCCAGCAGCCTACGACTAGTCCGGCTCTACGAGCAGTACTTC.